This is a list of T cell receptor beta chains from one sample in a study of T cells in Graves' hyperthyroidism and ophthalmopathy. MiXCR was run by TCRdb on the multiplex PCR reads, yielding one entry per CDR3 protein. The sample consists of roughly 240,000 distinct CDR3 sequences, more than 20% of them appearing once. The sequenced material came from blood. Receptors originate from a woman aged 35 to 49 with Graves' ophthalmopathy. Each CDR3 is given with its conserved first and last residue. A D gene is named only where the DNA matches it firmly. The size of a clone is reported for some rows only, either as once, few or many, or as a class for expanded clones.

>TRBJ2-7|NA|many|TRBV27
TGTGCCAGCAGTTTATCGGGGGGGGCGAGGGAGCAGTACTTC
CASSLSGGAREQYF
>TRBJ2-7|NA|NA|TRBV5-1
TGCGCCAGCAGCTTGGGTACAGGGATATCCTACGAGCAGTACTTC
CASSLGTGISYEQYF
>TRBJ1-2|TRBD1|few|TRBV18
TGTGCCAGCTCACCTCTCCAGGGGGATAATGGCTACACCTTC
CASSPLQGDNGYTF
>TRBJ2-7|TRBD2|many|TRBV28
TGTGCCAGCAGTTCTCCATCCGGGACTAGCGGGAGGGCCACAGTCGGCGAGCAGTACTTC
CASSSPSGTSGRATVGEQYF
>TRBJ2-5|TRBD2|many|TRBV7-9
TGTGCCAGCAGCTCCGGACTAGCGGGATTGGAAGGAGAGACCCAGTACTTC
CASSSGLAGLEGETQYF
>TRBJ1-5|NA|NA|TRBV15
TGTGCCACCAGCAGGGCCGGACAGTTCTCTCAGCCCCAGCATTTT
CATSRAGQFSQPQHF
>TRBJ2-7|NA|many|TRBV6-2/TRBV6-3
TGTGCCAGCAGTTACTCATTTTACGAGCAGTACTTC
CASSYSFYEQYF
>TRBJ2-6|NA|NA|TRBV15
TGTGCCACCAGCAGAGCCGCAGGGTCTTACGGGGCCAACGTCCTGACTTTC
CATSRAAGSYGANVLTF
>TRBJ2-2|TRBD2|many|TRBV12-5
TGTGCTAGTGGTTTGAATCCGGGACTAGCAGTGAACACCGGGGAGCTGTTTTTT
CASGLNPGLAVNTGELFF
>TRBJ1-2|NA|many|TRBV6-2/TRBV6-3
TGTGCCAGCAGTTACCCGAAAGAGTTCTATGGCTACACCTTC
CASSYPKEFYGYTF
>TRBJ1-1|NA|many|TRBV7-2
TGTGCCAGCAGCTCTGCCTGGACCATTGAAGCTTTCTTT
CASSSAWTIEAFF
>TRBJ2-7|NA|NA|TRBV29-1
TGCAGCGGCCTGGGTCGGGGGTTGAGGATGGGTGGTCTCTACGAGCAGTACTTC
CSGLGRGLRMGGLYEQYF